This T cell receptor beta chain was recorded in a study of blood T cell repertoires in COVID-19. Study-level information: Acute-phase and convalescent COVID-19 samples originated in the United States, Italy and Spain.

Authors' analysis steps: Amplifying reference gene primers gave estimates of nucleated cell counts. Only in-frame clones appear in the TCRdb table, and some are missing; sequencing was by immunoSEQ multiplex PCR. D and trimming come from the DNA, and the V and J calls and clone size come from that table. The repertoire has some 66,000 clones, about 89% of them found once; the top ten carry about 6.8%. The CDR3 extends over 16 amino acids. V lost 1 base to trimming and J lost 6 bases; unmatched junction nucleotides: 9. CDR1 is SGDLS and CDR2 is YYNGEE in the germline V gene. The sample taken for sequencing was peripheral blood. This TCR was recovered from a human donor in a cohort sampled during active COVID-19. The chain combines TRBV9 with TRBJ2-2; 7 nucleotides match TRBD1. CDR3 coding DNA: TGTGCCAGCAGCGTAACAGGGGCCTTTGAGGCCGGGGAGCTGTTTTTT. It encodes CASSVTGAFEAGELFF. Supplemented by reference TRBV9 and TRBJ2-2, the full variable domain reads DSGVTQTPKHLITATGQRVTLRCSPRSGDLSVYWYQQSLDQGLQFLIQYYNGEERAKGNILERFSAQQFPDLHSELNLSSLELGDSALYFCASSVTGAFEAGELFFGEGSRLTVL.